This TCR beta chain was recovered during a study of T cell clonotyping in hematopoietic cell transplantation (dated by TCRdb to 2020 to 2023). Study-level background: Pretransplant samples from recipients were collected after cytoreduction. Recruitment of patients ran from September 2015 to early 2017, and follow-up continued until September 2020 or until death. In the study, over a hundred blood samples were gathered from roughly 33 consecutive transplant recipients and their related donors.

Remarks on this clone: Its antigen remains undetermined. No much larger clone is present one base from it, and per-base qualities are unavailable.

What the work shows at the level of the full study, not this receptor alone: Donor and pretransplant recipient Inverse Simpson Index values predicted broader posttransplant TCR repertoire diversity. Overlap with donor repertoires was found for only a small fraction of recipient repertoires, with over 95% found to appear de novo at the given depth. Sample size was limited, and cells were not sorted, so CD4 and CD8 repertoire contributions could not be separated. A decrease in recipient TCR diversity was observed after transplant, and a progressive increase in pathologically expanded clonotypes was seen from day 30 to day 180.

V and J are trimmed by 4 bases and 3 bases, and the gene matches miss 10 bases of the junction. CDR1 and CDR2 were assigned from the germline V gene as SGHRS and YFSETQ. The CDR3 numbers 16 residues from cysteine through phenylalanine. The CDR3 DNA has 48 bases and is translated from base 1. Sample time point, as interpreted from the label and publication: recipient sample about 28 days before transplant, after cytoreduction. Blood from recipients was drawn roughly 28 days before transplant, then again at days 30, 100 and 180 after transplant. Using Nuclei Lysis Solution, genomic DNA was extracted from unfractionated peripheral blood mononuclear cells that were either fresh or cryopreserved. The immunoSEQ assay, a bias-controlled multiplex PCR with V- and J-specific primers, was used to amplify TCR beta CDR3 regions from genomic DNA. A second PCR step added a proprietary barcode and Illumina adapter sequences to the CDR3 amplicons. CDR3 libraries were sequenced on an Illumina MiSeq instrument. The paper's data handling went like this. Export and quality control were performed with immunoSEQ Analyzer 3.0, and downstream analyses were performed with R Bioconductor and Immunarch. Only productive rearrangements within the normalized downsampled data set were used in the calculation of repertoire metrics. Pathologically expanded clonotypes were defined as those larger than 5 templates in the normalized cohort. Repertoire diversity was measured with the Inverse Simpson Index. The non-normalized data set was used for CMV-specificity analyses so that all clonotypes could be captured. Drawn from immuneACCESS, this table holds only the in-frame rearrangements with V and J called that TCRdb kept. Clones are partly lost; checked studies trace under half to an unresolved V gene and leave the rest unexplained. V and J calls and clone size are those listed in that table; D and trimming were worked out from the DNA. The sample contains 25,000 to 30,000 clones, less than 85% of them found a single time. Of the sample, approximately 1.7% falls within the top ten clones.

Specimen: peripheral blood mononuclear cells, collected before stem cell transplant. The receptor chain draws on TRBV5-1 and TRBJ1-3; TRBD1 aligns with 7 central bases. The receptor was derived from a man in his forties or fifties with acute myeloid leukemia. Some clones in this sample may be carry-over from other donors' samples. The CDR3 protein sequence reads: CASSPTGQAGGNTIYF. The nucleotide sequence is TGCGCCAGCAGCCCCACAGGACAGGCCGGTGGAAACACCATATATTTT.